What follows are 24 T cell receptor beta chains derived from one specimen sequenced in a study of cytomegalovirus exposure and HLA in healthy donors. Primers for the PCR totalled 60 Vbeta and 13 Jbeta. Clones were read by immunoSEQ multiplex PCR, and TCRdb kept only the in-frame ones, dropping some. The sample data list roughly 71,000 clones. Sequencing was performed on PBMCs. The receptors come from a woman between 35 and 50 years old in good health and CMV-seropositive.

The rearrangement joins TRBV5-4 to TRBJ2-7, with 8 bases lining up with TRBD1. J gave up 7 bases and V 4 bases, and 10 bases lay outside the gene matches. Germline CDR1 is SGHNT and CDR2 is YYREEE (reference sequence). The CDR3 is 14 residues long. The CDR3 DNA is TGTGCCAGCAGCGGCGACGGACAGGGACGGGAGCAGTACTTC. Translating it yields CASSGDGQGREQYF.

The genes are TRBV5-4 and TRBJ2-1; tentative D call: TRBD2 (5 bases). The V and J ends lost 4 bases and 10 bases respectively, with 12 bases between them. The CDR3 totals 12 residues. CDR1 SGHNT and CDR2 YYREEE come from the germline V gene (reference sequence). In nucleotides, the CDR3 is TGTGCCAGCAGCACGGACTCGCGCGAGCAGTTCTTC. Its translation is CASSTDSREQFF.

The chain combines TRBV9 with TRBJ2-5; D remains unclear. Germline CDR1 and CDR2: SGDLS and YYNGEE. This CDR3 comprises 12 residues. The V end lost 4 bases, the J end lost 7 bases, and 11 bases lay between the germline ends. For the CDR3, the DNA is TGTGCCAGCAGCTCAGGCGCTCGGACCCAGTACTTC. Translated: CASSSGARTQYF. Full variable domain (remainder filled in from reference TRBV9 and TRBJ2-5): DSGVTQTPKHLITATGQRVTLRCSPRSGDLSVYWYQQSLDQGLQFLIQYYNGEERAKGNILERFSAQQFPDLHSELNLSSLELGDSALYFCASSSGARTQYFGPGTRLLVL.

CDR3 coding DNA: TGTGCCAGCAGCTTGTCACTAGATTCCTACGAGCAGTACTTC. Its protein product is CASSLSLDSYEQYF. The chain joins TRBV5-6 to TRBJ2-5; maybe TRBD2 (5 bases). The J call is uncertain, as TRBJ2-7 better fits the DNA end. In germline, CDR1 is SGHDT, CDR2 YYEEEE. The CDR3 is made up of 14 amino acids.

CDR3 sequence: CASSIGGDRFNEKLFF. DNA for the CDR3: TGCGCCAGCAGCATAGGAGGGGACAGATTTAATGAAAAACTGTTTTTT. The rearrangement links TRBV5-1 to TRBJ1-4; TRBD1 agrees at 7 bases. V dropped 4 bases and J dropped 4; count of bases not matched to a gene: 10. The CDR3 runs 16 residues. Germline V CDR1 and CDR2: SGHRS, YFSETQ.

The chain has TRBV7-2 and TRBJ1-5; no clear D. Trimming removed 0 bases from V and 5 bases from J, with 5 bases in between. Germline V gene lookup returns CDR1 SGHTA and CDR2 FQGNSA. The CDR3 extends over 13 amino acids. The chain's CDR3 is CASSLAHYQPQHF. The CDR3 bases are TGTGCCAGCAGCTTAGCGCACTATCAGCCCCAGCATTTT.

The chain links TRBV2 to TRBJ2-1, with 8 bases matching TRBD1. Germline V lookup: CDR1 SNHLY, CDR2 FYNNEI. The CDR3 consists of 14 residues. The junction had 7 bases not matched to a gene; V was cut back by 8 bases and J by 4 bases. The CDR3 protein is CASRGQALYNEQFF. The DNA for the CDR3 is TGTGCCAGCCGGGGACAGGCTCTATACAATGAGCAGTTCTTC.

The rearrangement uses TRBV27 and TRBJ2-5; 7 nucleotides line up with TRBD2. Looked up from germline, CDR1 is MNHEY and CDR2 is SMNVEV (reference sequence). Trimming took 6 bases from V and 4 from J; bases not matched to a gene: 5. The CDR3 is made up of 13 amino acids. The CDR3 DNA is TGTGCCAGCAGCCAACTAGCGTTAGAGACCCAGTACTTC. This codes for CASSQLALETQYF.

The V call is TRBV21-1, the J call TRBJ2-7; the DNA was not compared with TRBD1, the D call given in the table. TRBV21-1 is a recognized pseudogene. CDR3 length equals 14 residues. The CDR3 DNA sequence: TGTGCCAGCAGCCGACGGGACAGGGGCTACGAGCAGTACTTC. Amino acids: CASSRRDRGYEQYF.

CDR3 coding DNA: TGTGCCAGCAGTTCCCCCCTCCAGACAGACGACACAGATACGCAGTATTTT. This sequence encodes CASSSPLQTDDTDTQYF. The rearrangement joins TRBV28 to TRBJ2-3; perhaps TRBD1 as D (5 bases). Trimming cost V 4 bases and J 2 bases, with 19 bases left between them. CDR3 length equals 17 residues. Germline CDR1 reads MDHEN; CDR2 reads SYDVKM.

The J gene is TRBJ2-7, the V gene TRBV18; 7 bases align to TRBD2. V dropped 4 bases and J dropped 5; count of bases not matched to a gene: 11. The germline CDR1 and CDR2 sequences are KGHSH and LQKENI. There are 15 residues in the CDR3. The CDR3 DNA reads as TGTGCCAGCTCACTGATATCCGGGGGGAGGGACGAGCAGTACTTC. It codes for CASSLISGGRDEQYF.

This chain uses TRBV10-3 with TRBJ2-3; perhaps TRBD1 as D (6 bases). CDR1 and CDR2 (germline): ENHRY, SYGVKD. This CDR3 has 15 residues. V lost 6 bases and J 3 bases, leaving 16 bases between the germline ends. The CDR3 loop is CAISVQGRETDTQYF. The CDR3 DNA is TGTGCCATCAGCGTACAGGGAAGGGAGACAGATACGCAGTATTTT.

V usage is TRBV29-1 and J usage is TRBJ1-2; 10 bases map to TRBD1. The CDR3 runs to 20 residues. V was pared by 3 bases and J by 5 bases, with 24 bases of the junction left unmatched. CDR1 is SQVTM and CDR2 is ANQGSEA in the germline V gene. CDR3 in amino acids: CSVDLTKPRGGDRGLYGYTF. As DNA, the CDR3 is TGCAGCGTTGACCTAACGAAGCCCCGAGGGGGGGACAGGGGATTGTATGGCTACACCTTC.

V usage is TRBV13 and J usage is TRBJ2-7; D might be TRBD2 (5 bases). The ends were cut back, 4 bases at V and 5 bases at J, with 21 bases in the middle. Germline CDR1 PRHDT, CDR2 FYEKMQ (reference sequence). The CDR3 has 16 amino acids. The CDR3 here is CASSSKLVNRLHEQYF. The CDR3 region has the DNA TGTGCCAGCAGCTCGAAACTAGTTAATCGACTCCACGAGCAGTACTTC.

The chain links TRBV7-3 to TRBJ2-1; TRBD2 matches at 10 bases. CDR3 size: 15 residues. Germline-derived CDR1 and CDR2 are SGHTA and FQGTGA. V gave up 3 bases and J gave up 8 bases; unmatched junction bases: 7. The CDR3 sequence is CASSLLAGGEDEQFF. As DNA, the CDR3 is TGTGCCAGCAGCTTGTTAGCGGGGGGCGAGGATGAGCAGTTCTTC.

The chain joins TRBV7-2 to TRBJ2-7; a weak D match, TRBD1 (5 bases). V was pared by 5 bases and J by 5 bases, with 22 bases between. This CDR3 spans 16 amino acids. The germline gives CDR1 SGHTA, CDR2 FQGNSA. The CDR3 region is CASSVYQGSSEDEQYF. CDR3 bases: TGTGCCAGCAGCGTATACCAGGGAAGTTCCGAAGACGAGCAGTACTTC.

V gene TRBV6-6 combines with J gene TRBJ1-2; TRBD1 aligns across 7 bases. J lost 2 bases, V lost 5 bases, and 11 bases had no gene match. The CDR3 is 16 amino acids. CDR1 and CDR2 from the germline V gene are MNHNY and SVGAGI (reference sequence). CDR3 DNA sequence: TGTGCCAGCAGTACTAACACCTGGGACAGAAACTATGGCTACACCTTC. Residues: CASSTNTWDRNYGYTF.

The chain joins TRBV15 to TRBJ2-7; D is uncertain. V shed 1 base and J shed 7 bases, with 14 bases lying between them. Germline assignment: CDR1 LNHNV and CDR2 YYDKDF (reference sequence). This CDR3 has 14 residues. The CDR3 protein is CATSRAFLTGEQYF. Here the CDR3 DNA reads TGTGCCACCAGCAGAGCATTTCTAACTGGTGAGCAGTACTTC.

With regard to this clone: This CDR3 is missing its conserved last phenylalanine or tryptophan, likely due to a read error. This chain links TRBV28 with TRBJ1-2; 7 bases fit TRBD1. Germline V lookup: CDR1 MDHEN, CDR2 SYDVKM. Trimming removed 2 bases from V and 8 bases from J; junction bases left unmatched: 8. CDR3 length: 14 residues. CDR3 nucleotide sequence: TGTGCCAGCAGTTTAGGAGGGGGCCAGAAAGGCTACACCTCC. Protein sequence: CASSLGGGQKGYTS.

This chain joins TRBV27 and TRBJ1-2; perhaps TRBD1 as D (6 bases). V lost 2 bases, J lost 8 bases, and 15 bases lay in between. The CDR3 has 14 residues. Germline V gene sequence: CDR1 MNHEY, CDR2 SMNVEV (reference sequence). This CDR3 reads CASSLAGTRVGYTF. The CDR3 DNA follows: TGTGCCAGCAGTTTAGCAGGGACACGGGTAGGCTACACCTTC.

The V call is TRBV5-6, the J call TRBJ2-7, with 8 nucleotides matching TRBD2. Germline loops: CDR1 SGHDT, CDR2 YYEEEE. The CDR3 length is 16 residues. With V trimmed by 2 bases and J by 7 bases, 14 bases remained unmatched. In DNA, the CDR3 is TGTGCCAGCAGCTTTATCGATCGGGGGGGCGCAGGTGAGCAGTACTTC. It translates to CASSFIDRGGAGEQYF.

This rearrangement joins TRBV12-5 to TRBJ1-1; D is possibly TRBD1 (5 bases). The V gene's germline CDR1 is LGHNT and CDR2 FRNRAP. With 2 bases removed from V and 4 bases from J, the gap between germline ends came to 11 bases. This CDR3 is 14 amino acids long. CDR3 sequence (DNA): TGTGCTAGTGGTTTGTCCGCCGGGGGCACTGAAGCTTTCTTT. Protein sequence: CASGLSAGGTEAFF.

The genes are TRBV6-5 and TRBJ1-4; 7 bases agree with TRBD1. V lost 6 bases to trimming and J lost 9 bases; unmatched junction nucleotides: 7. The CDR3 consists of 13 residues. CDR1 is MNHEY and CDR2 is SVGAGI in the germline V gene. The CDR3 DNA is TGTGCCAGCAGCACACAGGGGATCAAAAAACTGTTTTTT. This sequence encodes CASSTQGIKKLFF.

The J gene is TRBJ1-5, the V gene TRBV7-2; possible D gene TRBD1, 6 bases. Per germline, CDR1 SGHTA and CDR2 FQGNSA. CDR3 size: 17 residues. Trimming left V 5 bases short and J 6 bases short, with 23 bases between. DNA for the CDR3: TGTGCCAGCAGCCCGAGTGGACAGCCAAGACCTCCTCAGCCCCAGCATTTT. It codes for CASSPSGQPRPPQPQHF.